The next 20 T cell receptor beta chains were all read from a single sample in a study of T cell repertoires in cytomegalovirus infection. Their recognized antigens are unknown. TCRdb re-called the reads through MiXCR, storing one row per CDR3 protein. The data contain 100,000 to 150,000 distinct CDR3 sequences, approximately 30% of them singletons. The input for sequencing was CD8+ T cells from cultured PBMCs, taken from culture after CMV antigen stimulation. The receptors stem from a human donor in good health (CMV status not recorded). Some clones in this sample may be carry-over from other donors' samples.

The genes are TRBV7-9 and TRBJ1-2; no definite D call. This CDR3 region has 13 residues. V lost 3 bases to trimming and J lost 7 bases, with 12 bases between them. CDR1 SEHNR and CDR2 FQNEAQ come from the germline V gene (reference sequence). The CDR3 protein is CASSFGESGGYTF. Written as DNA, the CDR3 is TGTGCCAGCAGCTTCGGGGAATCGGGTGGCTACACCTTC.

This clonotype was seen a handful of times. This chain uses TRBV15 with TRBJ1-4; D possibly corresponds to TRBD1 (6 bases). The CDR3 is 16 amino acids. V shed 5 bases and J shed 1 base, with 14 bases lying between them. Germline V gives CDR1 LNHNV, CDR2 YYDKDF (reference sequence). CDR3 in DNA: TGTGCCACCAGCGAGGGGAGCAGGGGAACTAATGAAAAACTGTTTTTT. The encoded protein is CATSEGSRGTNEKLFF.

Here the CDR3 reads CASSYARFQGAFYEQYF. CDR3 DNA sequence: TGTGCCAGCAGTTACGCCCGTTTTCAGGGGGCTTTTTACGAGCAGTACTTC. J is TRBJ2-7 and V is TRBV6-2 or TRBV6-3; TRBD1 aligns across 8 bases. The CDR3 consists of 17 residues. Germline-derived CDR1 and CDR2 are MNHEY and SVGEGT. V dropped 2 bases and J dropped 4; count of bases not matched to a gene: 13.

CDR3 coding DNA: TGTGCCAGCAGTTCACGGACAGGGATTATCCAGCCCCAGCATTTT. This sequence encodes CASSSRTGIIQPQHF. The J gene is TRBJ1-5, the V gene TRBV28; 8 bases line up with TRBD1. The germline V gene encodes CDR1 MDHEN and CDR2 SYDVKM. This CDR3 has 15 amino acids. V was clipped by 4 bases and J by 7 bases; unmatched bases: 9.

Ten or more counts support this clonotype. The V gene is TRBV6-2 or TRBV6-3, the J gene TRBJ2-1; D gene ambiguous. V was pared by 3 bases and J by 10 bases, with 7 bases between. Germline loops: CDR1 MNHEY, CDR2 SVGEGT. The CDR3 totals 11 residues. The CDR3 DNA reads as TGTGCCAGCAGTTATGGATTCGAGCAGTTCTTC. Translation: CASSYGFEQFF.

This chain joins TRBV27 and TRBJ2-7, with D hard to call. Germline V gene data show CDR1 as MNHEY and CDR2 as SMNVEV (reference sequence). The CDR3 length is 12 residues. V lost 6 bases to trimming and J lost 4 bases, with 10 bases between them. In DNA, the CDR3 is TGTGCCAGCAGCCACAGACCTTACGAGCAGTACTTC. Translation gives CASSHRPYEQYF.

The rearrangement uses TRBV15 and TRBJ2-5; 7 bases map to TRBD1. This CDR3 has 15 residues. In germline, CDR1 is LNHNV, CDR2 YYDKDF (reference sequence). V trimming: 5 bases; J trimming: 5 bases; junction bases outside the gene matches: 11. The CDR3 DNA is TGTGCCACCAGCCCCGGAAGGGGGCCAGGCGAGACCCAGTACTTC. Its protein product is CATSPGRGPGETQYF.

This clonotype was found a few times. The genes are TRBV19 and TRBJ2-1, with 9 bases aligning to TRBD1. Trimming at V came to 1 base and at J to 2 bases, leaving 3 bases not matched to a gene. This CDR3 spans 16 amino acids. CDR1 is LNHDA, CDR2 SQIVND, per germline (reference sequence). The DNA for the CDR3 is TGTGCCAGTAGTATAGGTACAGGGGGCGCCTACAATGAGCAGTTCTTC. Translating gives CASSIGTGGAYNEQFF.

V is TRBV6-6 and J is TRBJ2-1; D not resolved. Germline loops: CDR1 MNHNY, CDR2 SVGAGI (reference sequence). The V and J ends lost 0 bases and 7 bases respectively, with 16 bases between them. This CDR3 contains 16 residues. CDR3 in amino acids: CASSYSRRPSWNEQFF. The CDR3 DNA follows: TGTGCCAGCAGTTACTCGAGGCGGCCCTCCTGGAATGAGCAGTTCTTC.

The CDR3 sequence is CASSPWTRISEGTQYF. The CDR3 nucleotides read TGTGCCAGCAGCCCGTGGACTCGAATTTCCGAGGGGACGCAGTATTTT. The rearrangement joins TRBV6-6 to TRBJ2-3; D may match TRBD1 or TRBD2 (5 bases each). V lost 6 bases, J lost 9 bases, and 25 bases lay in between. CDR1 is MNHNY and CDR2 is SVGAGI in the germline V gene (reference sequence). The CDR3 extends over 16 amino acids.

This clonotype was counted a few times. This chain joins TRBV6-1 and TRBJ1-6; tentative D call: TRBD1 (6 bases). The CDR3 has 17 residues. The V gene lost 5 bases and the J gene lost 14 bases, with 28 bases spanning the gap. The germline V gene has CDR1 MNHNS and CDR2 SASEGT. The CDR3 DNA reads TGTGCCAGCAGTCAGGGGAGGGGACCCGAGAGCTCACCAACCCTCCACTTT. This translates into CASSQGRGPESSPTLHF.

There are a few counts of this clonotype. The J gene is TRBJ2-5, the V gene TRBV4-2, with TRBD2 matching over 15 bases. With V trimmed by 0 bases and J by 2 bases, 4 bases remained unmatched. The CDR3 extends over 18 amino acids. Germline V CDR1 and CDR2: LGHNA, YNFKEQ. CDR3 residues: CASSQDLGLAGGQETQYF. The DNA of the CDR3 is TGTGCCAGCAGCCAAGATTTGGGACTAGCGGGGGGACAAGAGACCCAGTACTTC.

This clonotype has a handful of counts. This chain uses TRBV28 with TRBJ1-5; no clear D gene. The V and J ends lost 1 base and 4 bases respectively, with 17 bases between them. The CDR3 is made up of 17 amino acids. Germline V gene data show CDR1 as MDHEN and CDR2 as SYDVKM. CDR3 sequence (DNA): TGTGCCAGCAGTTTATCTCCCAGGCCTGGACCTAATCAGCCCCAGCATTTT. Protein sequence: CASSLSPRPGPNQPQHF.

This clonotype was seen just once. The rearrangement uses TRBV6-5 and TRBJ1-5, with D unclear. Trimming shortened V by 6 bases and J by 4 bases, and 16 bases separated the two germline ends. Germline CDR1 and CDR2: MNHEY and SVGAGI. The CDR3 is 15 amino acids. The CDR3 bases are TGTGCCAGCAGAAGGACCGACGGTTTAAATCAGCCCCAGCATTTT. Protein product: CASRRTDGLNQPQHF.

This clonotype was seen more than once but under ten times. The V and J genes are TRBV6-1 and TRBJ2-1; 8 positions agree with TRBD1. In germline, CDR1 is MNHNS, CDR2 SASEGT. This CDR3 contains 14 residues. Trimming took 1 base from V and 9 from J; bases not matched to a gene: 5. In nucleotides, the CDR3 is TGTGCCAGCAGTGAAGTGGACAGGGTTGGTGAGCAGTTCTTC. Encoded protein: CASSEVDRVGEQFF.

The chain recombines TRBV6-2 or TRBV6-3 with TRBJ1-1; tentatively, D is TRBD1 (5 bases). Trimming removed 1 base at V and 8 bases at J, with 8 bases between. The CDR3 spans 12 residues. Germline V CDR1 and CDR2: MNHEY, SVGEGT. CDR3 loop: CASSYWGSEAFF. The CDR3 DNA reads as TGTGCCAGCAGTTACTGGGGGTCGGAAGCTTTCTTT.

This clonotype was recorded a few times. V is TRBV4-3 and J is TRBJ1-2; D uncertain. This CDR3 has 17 amino acids. CDR1 is LGHNA, CDR2 YSLEER, per germline. Trimming left V 0 bases short and J 5 bases short, with 19 bases between. The CDR3 DNA sequence: TGCGCCAGCAGCCAAGAGAAGCGAATCTTGGGCCCATATGGCTACACCTTC. Its protein is CASSQEKRILGPYGYTF.

At least ten counts were recorded for this clonotype. V usage is TRBV7-6 and J usage is TRBJ2-1; no clear D. CDR1 and CDR2 from the germline V gene are SGHVS and FNYEAQ. The CDR3 consists of 13 residues. The V end was cut by 2 bases, the J end by 6 bases, with 8 bases between. The CDR3 DNA sequence: TGTGCCAGCAGCTTAAGGGTCAGCAATGAGCAGTTCTTC. Encoded protein: CASSLRVSNEQFF.

This CDR3 reads CASSLWTGELFF. The DNA for the CDR3 is TGTGCCAGCAGTTTATGGACGGGGGAGCTGTTTTTT. The rearrangement joins TRBV28 to TRBJ2-2; D ambiguous. CDR1 and CDR2 from the germline V gene are MDHEN and SYDVKM. This CDR3 has 12 amino acids. V was clipped by 0 bases and J by 8 bases, with 4 bases between them.

The chain combines TRBV7-8 with TRBJ1-1; 7 bases line up with TRBD1. The CDR3 totals 15 residues. V lost 3 bases and J lost 4; bases outside the gene matches: 8. The germline gives CDR1 SGHVS, CDR2 FQNEAQ. The CDR3 here is CASSFYGGQSTEAFF. The DNA of the CDR3 is TGTGCCAGCAGCTTTTATGGGGGACAGAGCACTGAAGCTTTCTTT. The entire variable domain, with the rest obtained from reference TRBV7-8 and TRBJ1-1, is as follows: GAGVSQSPRYKVAKRGQDVALRCDPISGHVSLFWYQQALGQGPEFLTYFQNEAQLDKSGLPSDRFFAERPEGSVSTLKIQRTQQEDSAVYLCASSFYGGQSTEAFFGQGTRLTVV.